This entry features one T cell receptor beta chain sequence. This sample is part of a study of CD8 T cells in Susac syndrome. Across the study: Active disease was present in six of the sequenced Susac syndrome patients, whereas fewer than 10 of them were in remission. Patients with Susac syndrome were therapy-naive, on corticosteroids, or on intravenous immunoglobulin alone at blood draw.

Reverse transcription used about 0.45 to 1 ug RNA and random hexamers. Using its own MiXCR run on the immunoSEQ multiplex PCR reads, TCRdb lists one record per CDR3 protein. The top ten hold around 0.52% of the sample, which has roughly 80,000 distinct CDR3 sequences, more than 85% seen once. Germline trimming cut 1 base from V and 3 bases from J; bases unmatched to any gene: 6. This CDR3 spans 17 amino acids. CDR1 is KGHSH, CDR2 LQKENI, per germline. The receptor's source is a human donor with Susac syndrome. The gene calls are TRBV18 and TRBJ1-1, with 12 bases matching TRBD1. The specimen sequenced was CD4+ T cells from PBMCs. The DNA of the CDR3 is TGTGCCAGCTCACCACTCGGGACAGGGGGCGGGTACACTGAAGCTTTCTTT. It is translated as CASSPLGTGGGYTEAFF. Combining the CDR3 with reference TRBV18 and TRBJ1-1 gives the whole variable domain NAGVMQNPRHLVRRRGQEARLRCSPMKGHSHVYWYRQLPEEGLKFMVYLQKENIIDESGMPKERFSAEFPKEGPSILRIQQVVRGDSAAYFCASSPLGTGGGYTEAFFGQGTRLTVV.